This T cell receptor beta chain stems from a study of identical twins. General study findings and limits: Because invariant MAIT and iNKT cells could be present, zero-insertion analyses could be partly confounded. Insertions were reduced in abundant cord blood beta clonotypes but not in memory repertoires.

TCRdb processed the 5' RACE reads anew with MiXCR; each CDR3 protein has one entry. Among about 690,000 distinct CDR3 sequences listed, about 20% were seen once. Healthy Caucasians made up all donors. A word on this clonotype: Its matching antigen is unknown.

There are 15 residues in the CDR3. Germline lookup yields CDR1 DFQATT and CDR2 SNEGSKA (reference sequence). Trimming took 1 base from V and 8 from J; bases not matched to a gene: 11. These data are also associated with another study on T cells expressing NK-cell markers. As that report states: Several donors' CD3+CD56-NKG2C+ cells were dominated by the same clonotypes.

Specimen: PBMCs. This receptor was identified in a woman aged 18-29 years in good health. The gene calls are TRBV20-1 and TRBJ1-2; 9 positions agree with TRBD1. This CDR3 reads CSARGTGGAVGGYTF. DNA of the CDR3: TGCAGTGCTAGAGGAACAGGGGGCGCGGTAGGGGGCTACACCTTC.